This T cell receptor (beta chain) was identified in a study of regulatory T cells in long-lasting Graves disease. Study observations and caveats: Persistent Graves' disease cases displayed lower TCR diversity than newly diagnosed ones. Having few samples may have compromised the accuracy. Those with persistent disease had in common more public clonotypes (about 2,500) than new patients (around 910).

A remark on this clonotype: The antigen remains undetermined.

The time point denotes: persistent/refractory GD, antithyroid drugs over 5 years with positive TRAb. After RNA was extracted from PBMCs, the TCR library was made from it. From germline, CDR1 is SNHLY and CDR2 FYNNEI. V trimming: 5 bases; J trimming: 0 bases; junction bases outside the gene matches: 5. CDR3 length: 15 amino acids. iRepertoire HTBI primers and Arm-PCR of CDR3 regions built TCR beta libraries. Original processing methods: Overall, samples carried over 60 TRBV and 14 TRBJ segments. TCRdb re-called the multiplex PCR reads through MiXCR, storing one row per CDR3 protein. The V and J calls, along with clone size, are taken from TCRdb and not from the paper's own processing. The top ten hold about 13% of the sample, which has 350,000 to 500,000 distinct CDR3 sequences, around a fifth seen once.

The sequence was collected from a female donor with Graves disease. Material: peripheral blood mononuclear cells (PBMCs), obtained when the disease was refractory, from a patient treated with antithyroid drugs. The rearrangement joins TRBV2 to TRBJ2-3, with 7 bases fitting TRBD2. Written as DNA, the CDR3 is TGTGCCAGCAGTCCGGGACTAATGAGCACAGATACGCAGTATTTT. Its protein is CASSPGLMSTDTQYF.